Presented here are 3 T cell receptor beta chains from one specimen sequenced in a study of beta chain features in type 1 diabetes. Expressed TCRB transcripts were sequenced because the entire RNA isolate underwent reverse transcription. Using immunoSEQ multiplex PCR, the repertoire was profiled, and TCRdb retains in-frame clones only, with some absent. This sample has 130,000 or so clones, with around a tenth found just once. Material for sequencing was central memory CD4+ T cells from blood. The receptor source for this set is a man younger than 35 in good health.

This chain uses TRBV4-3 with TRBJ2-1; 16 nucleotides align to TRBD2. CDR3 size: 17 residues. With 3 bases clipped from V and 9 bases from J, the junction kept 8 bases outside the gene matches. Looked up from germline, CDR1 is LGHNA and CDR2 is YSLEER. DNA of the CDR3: TGCGCCAGCAGCCATTCCTCCGGGACTAGCGGGGGGGGTGAGCAGTTCTTC. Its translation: CASSHSSGTSGGGEQFF.

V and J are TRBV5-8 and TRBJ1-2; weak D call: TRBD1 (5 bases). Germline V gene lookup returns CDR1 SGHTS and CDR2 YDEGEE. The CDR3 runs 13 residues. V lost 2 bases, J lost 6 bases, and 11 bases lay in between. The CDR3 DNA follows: TGTGCCAGCAGCTTTACAGGAGTCCATGGCTACACCTTC. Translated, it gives CASSFTGVHGYTF.

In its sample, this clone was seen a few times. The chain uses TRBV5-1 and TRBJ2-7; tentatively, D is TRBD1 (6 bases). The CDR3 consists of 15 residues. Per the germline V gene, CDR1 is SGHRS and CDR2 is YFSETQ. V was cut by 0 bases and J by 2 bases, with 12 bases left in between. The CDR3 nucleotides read TGCGCCAGCAGCTTGGTTCAGGGGTCCCCCTACGAGCAGTACTTC. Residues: CASSLVQGSPYEQYF.